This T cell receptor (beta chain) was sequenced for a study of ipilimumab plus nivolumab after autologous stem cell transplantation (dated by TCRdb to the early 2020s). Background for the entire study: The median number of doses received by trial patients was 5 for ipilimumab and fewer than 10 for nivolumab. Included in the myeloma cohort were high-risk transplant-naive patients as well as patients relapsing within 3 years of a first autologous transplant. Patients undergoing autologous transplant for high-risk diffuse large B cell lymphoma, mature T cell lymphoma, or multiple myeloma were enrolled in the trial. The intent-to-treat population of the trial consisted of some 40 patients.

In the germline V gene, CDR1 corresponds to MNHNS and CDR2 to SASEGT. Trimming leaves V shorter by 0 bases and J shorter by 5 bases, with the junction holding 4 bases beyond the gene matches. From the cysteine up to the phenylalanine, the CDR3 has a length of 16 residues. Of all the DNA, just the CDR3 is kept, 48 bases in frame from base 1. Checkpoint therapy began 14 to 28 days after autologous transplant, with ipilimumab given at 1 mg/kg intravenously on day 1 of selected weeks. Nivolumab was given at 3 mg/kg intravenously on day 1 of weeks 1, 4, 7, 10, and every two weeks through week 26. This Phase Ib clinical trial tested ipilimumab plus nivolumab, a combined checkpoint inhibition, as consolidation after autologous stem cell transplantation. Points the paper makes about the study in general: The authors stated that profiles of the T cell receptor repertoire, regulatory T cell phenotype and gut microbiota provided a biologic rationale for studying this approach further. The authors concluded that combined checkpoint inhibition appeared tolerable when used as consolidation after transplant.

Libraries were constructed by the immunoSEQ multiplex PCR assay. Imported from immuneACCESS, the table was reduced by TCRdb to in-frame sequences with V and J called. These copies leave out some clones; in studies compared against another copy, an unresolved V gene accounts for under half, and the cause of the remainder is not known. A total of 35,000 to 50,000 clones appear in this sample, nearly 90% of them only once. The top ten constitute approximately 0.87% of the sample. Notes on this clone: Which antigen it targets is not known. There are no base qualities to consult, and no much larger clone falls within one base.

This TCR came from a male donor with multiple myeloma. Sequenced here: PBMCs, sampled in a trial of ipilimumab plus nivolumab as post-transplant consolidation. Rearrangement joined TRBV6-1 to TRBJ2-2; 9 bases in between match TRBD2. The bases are TGTGCCAGCAGTGAAGCAGCGGGAGGAGGAACCGGGGAGCTGTTTTTT. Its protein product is CASSEAAGGGTGELFF.